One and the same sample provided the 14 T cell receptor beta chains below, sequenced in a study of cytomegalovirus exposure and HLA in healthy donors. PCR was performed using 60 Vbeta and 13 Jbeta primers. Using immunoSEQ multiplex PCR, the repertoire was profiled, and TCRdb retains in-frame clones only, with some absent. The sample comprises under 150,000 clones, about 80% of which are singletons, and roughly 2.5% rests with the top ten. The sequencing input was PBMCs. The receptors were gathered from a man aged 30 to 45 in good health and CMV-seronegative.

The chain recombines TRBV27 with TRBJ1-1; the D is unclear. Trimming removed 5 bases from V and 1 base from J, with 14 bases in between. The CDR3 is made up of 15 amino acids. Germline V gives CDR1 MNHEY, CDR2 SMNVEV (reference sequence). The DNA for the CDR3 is TGTGCCAGCAGTCTCGTACTGGCAGGGAACACTGAAGCTTTCTTT. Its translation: CASSLVLAGNTEAFF.

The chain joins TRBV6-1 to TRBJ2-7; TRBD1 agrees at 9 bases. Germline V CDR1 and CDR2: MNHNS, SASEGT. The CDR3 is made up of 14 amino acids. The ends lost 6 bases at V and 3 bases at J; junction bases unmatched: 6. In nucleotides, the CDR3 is TGTGCCAGCAGGGGACAGGGCCCCTACTACGAGCAGTACTTC. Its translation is CASRGQGPYYEQYF.

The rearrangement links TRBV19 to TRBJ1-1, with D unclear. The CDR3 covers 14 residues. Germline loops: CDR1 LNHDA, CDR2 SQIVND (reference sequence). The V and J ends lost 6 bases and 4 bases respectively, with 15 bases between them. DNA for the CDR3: TGTGCCAGTAGCGTCCCCCAAGGGAGCACTGAAGCTTTCTTT. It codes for CASSVPQGSTEAFF.

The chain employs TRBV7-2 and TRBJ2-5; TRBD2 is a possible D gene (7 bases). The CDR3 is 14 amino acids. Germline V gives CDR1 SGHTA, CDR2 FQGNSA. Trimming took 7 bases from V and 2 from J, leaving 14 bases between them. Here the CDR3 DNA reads TGTGCCAGCACCAGCGGGACACATCAAGAGACCCAGTACTTC. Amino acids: CASTSGTHQETQYF.

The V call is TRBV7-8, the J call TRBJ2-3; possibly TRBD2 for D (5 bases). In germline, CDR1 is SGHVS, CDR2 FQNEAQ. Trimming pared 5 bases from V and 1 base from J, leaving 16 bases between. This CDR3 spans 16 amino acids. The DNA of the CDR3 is TGTGCCAGCAGCCTAAGACCGGCGGAGGGCACAGATACGCAGTATTTT. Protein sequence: CASSLRPAEGTDTQYF.

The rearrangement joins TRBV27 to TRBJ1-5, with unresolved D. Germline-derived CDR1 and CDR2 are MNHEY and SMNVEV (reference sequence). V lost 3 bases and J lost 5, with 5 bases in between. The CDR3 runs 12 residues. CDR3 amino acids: CASSFSDQPQHF. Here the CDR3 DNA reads TGTGCCAGCAGTTTTTCAGATCAGCCCCAGCATTTT.

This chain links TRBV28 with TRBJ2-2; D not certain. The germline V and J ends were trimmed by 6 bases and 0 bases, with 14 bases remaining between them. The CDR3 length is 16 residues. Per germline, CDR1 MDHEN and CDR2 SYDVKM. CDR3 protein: CASSPPNAANTGELFF. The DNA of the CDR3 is TGTGCCAGCAGCCCACCTAACGCGGCGAACACCGGGGAGCTGTTTTTT.

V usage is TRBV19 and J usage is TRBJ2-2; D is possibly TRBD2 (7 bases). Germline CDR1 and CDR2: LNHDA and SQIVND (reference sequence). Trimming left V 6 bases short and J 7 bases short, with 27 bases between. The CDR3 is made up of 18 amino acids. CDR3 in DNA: TGTGCCAGTAGCCAAACCGGTTGGGGGGGCCCTTTGGGCGGGGAGCTGTTTTTT. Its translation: CASSQTGWGGPLGGELFF.

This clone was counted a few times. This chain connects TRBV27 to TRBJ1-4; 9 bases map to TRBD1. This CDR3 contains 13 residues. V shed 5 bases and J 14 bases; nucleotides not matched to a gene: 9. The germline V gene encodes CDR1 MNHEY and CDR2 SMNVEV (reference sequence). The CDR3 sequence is CASSPLGQGTLFF. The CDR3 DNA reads TGTGCCAGCAGTCCCCTGGGACAGGGTACTCTGTTTTTT.

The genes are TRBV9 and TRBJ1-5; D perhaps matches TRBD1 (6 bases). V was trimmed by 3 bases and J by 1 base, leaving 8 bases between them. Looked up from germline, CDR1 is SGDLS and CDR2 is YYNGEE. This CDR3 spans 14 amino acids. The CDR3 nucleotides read TGTGCCAGCAGCGCAGGGGTAAGCAATCAGCCCCAGCATTTT. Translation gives CASSAGVSNQPQHF.

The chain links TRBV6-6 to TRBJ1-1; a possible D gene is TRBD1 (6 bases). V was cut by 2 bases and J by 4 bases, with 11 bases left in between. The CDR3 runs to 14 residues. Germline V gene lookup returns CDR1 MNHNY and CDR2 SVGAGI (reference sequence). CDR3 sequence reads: CASSYTLGGTEAFF. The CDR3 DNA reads TGTGCCAGCAGTTACACTTTAGGGGGCACTGAAGCTTTCTTT.

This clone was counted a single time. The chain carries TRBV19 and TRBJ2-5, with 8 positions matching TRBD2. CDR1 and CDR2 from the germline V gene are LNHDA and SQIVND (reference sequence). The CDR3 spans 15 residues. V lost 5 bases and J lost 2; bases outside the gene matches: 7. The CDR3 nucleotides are TGTGCCAGTAGTGCACAACTAGCGGCTCAAGAGACCCAGTACTTC. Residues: CASSAQLAAQETQYF.

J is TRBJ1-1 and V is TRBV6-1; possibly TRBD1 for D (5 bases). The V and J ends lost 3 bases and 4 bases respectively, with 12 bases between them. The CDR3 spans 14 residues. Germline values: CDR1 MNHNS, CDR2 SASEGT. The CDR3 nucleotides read TGTGCCAGCAGTGACGCCGGGGGTAGCACTGAAGCTTTCTTT. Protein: CASSDAGGSTEAFF.

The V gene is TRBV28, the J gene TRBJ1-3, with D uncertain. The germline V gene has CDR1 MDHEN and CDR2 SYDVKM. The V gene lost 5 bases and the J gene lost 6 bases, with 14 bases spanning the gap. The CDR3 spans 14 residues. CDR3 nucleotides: TGTGCCAGCAGTCCCCCGGGAGGCGTAAACACCATATATTTT. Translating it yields CASSPPGGVNTIYF. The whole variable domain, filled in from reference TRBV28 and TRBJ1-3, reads DVKVTQSSRYLVKRTGEKVFLECVQDMDHENMFWYRQDPGLGLRLIYFSYDVKMKEKGDIPEGYSVSREKKERFSLILESASTNQTSMYLCASSPPGGVNTIYFGEGSWLTVV.